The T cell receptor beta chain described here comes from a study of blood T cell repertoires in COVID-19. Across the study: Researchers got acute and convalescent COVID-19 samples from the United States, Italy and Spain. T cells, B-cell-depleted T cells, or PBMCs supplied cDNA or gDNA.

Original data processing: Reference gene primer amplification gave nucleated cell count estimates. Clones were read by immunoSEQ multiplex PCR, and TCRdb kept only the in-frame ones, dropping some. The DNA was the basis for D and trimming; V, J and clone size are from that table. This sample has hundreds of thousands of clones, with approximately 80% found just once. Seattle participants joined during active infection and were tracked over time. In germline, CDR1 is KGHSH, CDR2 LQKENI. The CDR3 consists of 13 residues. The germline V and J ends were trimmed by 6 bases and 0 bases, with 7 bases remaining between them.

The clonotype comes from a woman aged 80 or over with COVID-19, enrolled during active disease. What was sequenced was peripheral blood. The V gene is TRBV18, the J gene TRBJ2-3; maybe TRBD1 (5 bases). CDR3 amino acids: CASSRQSTDTQYF. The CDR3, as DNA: TGTGCCAGCTCCCGACAGAGCACAGATACGCAGTATTTT. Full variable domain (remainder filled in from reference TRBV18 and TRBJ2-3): NAGVMQNPRHLVRRRGQEARLRCSPMKGHSHVYWYRQLPEEGLKFMVYLQKENIIDESGMPKERFSAEFPKEGPSILRIQQVVRGDSAAYFCASSRQSTDTQYFGPGTRLTVL.